This TCR beta chain was found in a study of T cell clonotyping in hematopoietic cell transplantation. TCRdb's table, derived via immunoSEQ multiplex PCR, lists solely in-frame clones and lacks some. The repertoire holds more than 20,000 clones, with about nine tenths as singletons. Time point specified: recipient sample about 28 days before transplant, after cytoreduction. The source was peripheral blood mononuclear cells, collected before stem cell transplant. The receptor was isolated from a man younger than 35 with biphenotypic leukemia. Some clones in this sample may be carry-over from other donors' samples.

The CDR3 is CASSQDRVRTEAFF. The CDR3 DNA reads TGCGCCAGCAGCCAAGACAGGGTTCGGACTGAAGCTTTCTTT. The chain joins TRBV5-1 to TRBJ1-1; 7 bases fit TRBD1. There are 14 residues in the CDR3. Trimming removed 4 bases from V and 5 bases from J; junction bases left unmatched: 8. Germline V gene data show CDR1 as SGHRS and CDR2 as YFSETQ. The full variable domain, rest sourced from reference TRBV5-1 and TRBJ1-1, is KAGVTQTPRYLIKTRGQQVTLSCSPISGHRSVSWYQQTPGQGLQFLFEYFSETQRNKGNFPGRFSGRQFSNSRSEMNVSTLELGDSALYLCASSQDRVRTEAFFGQGTRLTVV.